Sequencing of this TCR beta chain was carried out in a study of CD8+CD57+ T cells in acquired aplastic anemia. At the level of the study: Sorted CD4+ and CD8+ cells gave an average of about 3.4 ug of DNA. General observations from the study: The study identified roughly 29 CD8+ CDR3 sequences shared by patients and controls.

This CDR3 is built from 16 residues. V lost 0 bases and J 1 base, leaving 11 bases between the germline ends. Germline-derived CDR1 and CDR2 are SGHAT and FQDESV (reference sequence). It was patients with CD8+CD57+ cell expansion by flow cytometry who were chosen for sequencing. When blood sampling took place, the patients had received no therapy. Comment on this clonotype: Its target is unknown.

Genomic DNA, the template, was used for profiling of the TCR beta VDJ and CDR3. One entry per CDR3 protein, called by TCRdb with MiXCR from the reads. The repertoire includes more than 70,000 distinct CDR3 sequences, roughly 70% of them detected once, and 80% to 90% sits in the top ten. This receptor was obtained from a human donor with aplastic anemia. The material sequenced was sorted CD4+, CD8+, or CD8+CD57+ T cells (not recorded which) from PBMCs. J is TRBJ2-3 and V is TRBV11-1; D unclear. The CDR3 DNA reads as TGTGCCAGCAGCTTAGCGGCCGTAACCCGCACAGATACGCAGTATTTT. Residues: CASSLAAVTRTDTQYF.